A single sample is the source of the 22 T cell receptor beta chains below, sequenced in a study of molecular identifiers for immune sequencing clone quantification. TCRdb redid the calling of the PCR reads with MiXCR, one entry per CDR3 protein. This table has about 640,000 distinct CDR3 sequences, about 20% appearing once. The sequencing input was naive CD8+ T cells from blood, with Jurkat cell RNA spiked in. Subset defined: FACS-sorted CD8+CD4-CCR7+CD45RA+ naive T cells. Receptors were obtained from a human donor in good health. Some libraries in this study had Jurkat cell RNA spiked in.

This chain links TRBV6-2 or TRBV6-3 with TRBJ2-7, with D unresolved. The V gene's germline CDR1 is MNHEY and CDR2 SVGEGT. The germline V and J ends were trimmed by 2 bases and 0 bases, with 11 bases remaining between them. The length of the CDR3 is 15 residues. CDR3 sequence (DNA): TGTGCCAGCAGTTACCAACGGGCGAGCTCCTACGAGCAGTACTTC. Amino acids: CASSYQRASSYEQYF.

Comment on this clonotype: Just one base apart from a much larger clone, this may be a read error. CDR3 amino acids: CASSLSPIYEQFF. The DNA for the CDR3 is TGTGCCAGCAGTTTGAGTCCGATCTACGAGCAGTTCTTC. This chain uses TRBV27 with TRBJ2-1; D unclear. Deletions cut 3 bases from V and 10 bases from J, with 13 bases between. The CDR3 consists of 13 residues. Germline V gives CDR1 MNHEY, CDR2 SMNVEV (reference sequence).

As concerns this clonotype: Since a much larger clone is just one base distant, this may be a read error. The chain employs TRBV7-7 and TRBJ2-5, with D perhaps matching TRBD2 (6 bases). This CDR3 is built from 16 residues. The germline V gene encodes CDR1 SSHAT and CDR2 FNYEAQ (reference sequence). CDR3 sequence: CASSLAAASVSETQYF. In DNA form, the CDR3 reads TGTGCTAGCAGCTTAGCGGCGGCTAGCGTTTCGGAGACCCAGTACTTC.

This clonotype was detected a few times. This chain links TRBV19 with TRBJ2-7, with 9 positions matching TRBD1. Losses at the gene ends were 4 bases for V and 3 bases for J; bases not matched to a gene: 10. The CDR3 length is 16 residues. Looked up from germline, CDR1 is LNHDA and CDR2 is SQIVND (reference sequence). For the CDR3, the DNA is TGTGCCAGTAGTACATCTACCGGGACAGGGATCTACGAGCAGTACTTC. This encodes CASSTSTGTGIYEQYF.

As regards this clonotype: A much larger clone lies one base from this, so it may be a read error. This sequence joins TRBV19 and TRBJ1-1, with D uncertain. This CDR3 spans 13 amino acids. CDR1 and CDR2 (germline): LNHDA, SQIVND (reference sequence). As DNA, the CDR3 is TGTGCCAGTATTCGCGGGTATCACACTAAAGCTTTCTTT. Translating gives CASIRGYHTKAFF.

This clonotype has a count of ten or more. This chain uses TRBV7-9 with TRBJ2-7; a possible D gene is TRBD2 (5 bases). The CDR3 is 13 residues long. CDR1 SEHNR and CDR2 FQNEAQ come from the germline V gene (reference sequence). V was shortened by 5 bases and J by 6 bases, with 14 bases between the two germline ends. CDR3 region: CASSPSIRGEQYF. The DNA for the CDR3 is TGTGCCAGCAGCCCAAGCATCCGGGGCGAGCAGTACTTC.

There are many counts of this clonotype. The chain links TRBV7-8 to TRBJ2-3, with 7 bases that match TRBD1. The trim removed 5 bases at V and 2 bases at J, leaving 10 bases unmatched. Germline CDR1 and CDR2: SGHVS and FQNEAQ. The CDR3 spans 16 residues. The CDR3 loop reads CASSPAATGFTDTQYF. The CDR3 DNA reads as TGTGCCAGCAGCCCAGCAGCGACAGGGTTCACAGATACGCAGTATTTT.

Remarks on this clonotype: A much larger clone differs from this one at a single base, so this may be a read error. The gene calls are TRBV7-2 and TRBJ1-1, with TRBD1 matching 9 bases. In germline, CDR1 is SGHTA, CDR2 FQGNSA. This CDR3 comprises 14 residues. DNA for the CDR3: TGTGCCGGCAGCACAGGGGGCGCGAACACTGAAGCTTTCTTT. Its translation is CAGSTGGANTEAFF.

This clonotype was observed many times. Mismatch with germline at one junction end may stem from a read error. The chain has TRBV7-6 and TRBJ2-6; 8 nucleotides line up with TRBD1. The CDR3 runs to 14 residues. Germline V gives CDR1 SGHVS, CDR2 FNYEAQ. The chain's CDR3 is CASSGPGQASVLTF. The CDR3 nucleotides read TGTGCCAGCAGCGGACCGGGACAGGCCAGCGTCCTGACTTTC.

This clonotype has a count of ten or more. J is TRBJ2-5 and V is TRBV5-4; D might be TRBD1 (6 bases). This CDR3 is built from 16 residues. The germline V gene encodes CDR1 SGHNT and CDR2 YYREEE (reference sequence). The germline V and J ends were trimmed by 4 bases and 2 bases, with 18 bases remaining between them. This CDR3 reads CASSPNFGQIQETQYF. The CDR3 coding sequence is TGTGCCAGCAGCCCAAACTTTGGACAGATTCAAGAGACCCAGTACTTC.

This clonotype appeared many times. This chain uses TRBV6-5 with TRBJ1-2; D is perhaps TRBD1 (5 bases). CDR1 is MNHEY, CDR2 SVGAGI, per germline. Trimming cost V 5 bases and J 0 bases, with 16 bases left between them. The CDR3 consists of 16 residues. In DNA, the CDR3 is TGTGCCAGCAGTACAGACACAGGACATACTAACTATGGCTACACCTTC. This sequence encodes CASSTDTGHTNYGYTF.

Remarks on this clonotype: A much larger clone differs by one base, so this may be a read error. The genes are TRBV7-9 and TRBJ2-5; D ambiguous. This CDR3 is built from 13 residues. Germline V lookup: CDR1 SEHNR, CDR2 FQNEAQ (reference sequence). CDR3 region: CASGLLIQETQYF. The CDR3 DNA follows: TGTGCCAGCGGCTTACTAATTCAAGAGACCCAGTACTTC.

This clonotype has at least ten counts. The V and J genes are TRBV14 and TRBJ1-3; no firm D call. In germline, CDR1 is SGHDN, CDR2 FVKESK. With 1 base removed from V and 4 bases from J, the gap between germline ends came to 8 bases. This CDR3 comprises 14 residues. CDR3 loop: CASSQAPPGNTIYF. The CDR3 nucleotides read TGTGCCAGCAGCCAAGCCCCACCAGGAAACACCATATATTTT.

In this sample, this clonotype turned up many times. The chain has TRBV13 and TRBJ2-7; possibly TRBD2 for D (6 bases). The CDR3 runs to 15 residues. Germline-derived CDR1 and CDR2 are PRHDT and FYEKMQ (reference sequence). Trimming stripped 0 bases from V and 0 bases from J, with 9 bases between. Here the CDR3 DNA reads TGTGCCAGCAGCTTAGGGGGACTGATCTCCTACGAGCAGTACTTC. Its translation is CASSLGGLISYEQYF.

This clonotype has more than one count but fewer than ten. The CDR3 sequence is CASSLYPANTGELFF. As DNA, the CDR3 is TGTGCCAGCAGTTTATACCCGGCGAACACCGGGGAGCTGTTTTTT. The chain employs TRBV12-3 or TRBV12-4 and TRBJ2-2; D is unclear. V shed 2 bases and J shed 0 bases, with 7 bases lying between them. The CDR3 extends over 15 amino acids.

This clonotype showed up many times. V and J are TRBV2 and TRBJ1-5; D not certain. V lost 6 bases to trimming and J lost 7 bases, with 10 bases between them. The germline gives CDR1 SNHLY, CDR2 FYNNEI. The CDR3 has 12 amino acids. The CDR3, as DNA: TGTGCCAGCAGGGAGGGTACCCAGCCCCAGCATTTT. Protein: CASREGTQPQHF.

A word on this clonotype: With a much larger clone just one base away, this may be a read error. The chain carries TRBV12-3 or TRBV12-4 and TRBJ1-2, with 10 bases that match TRBD1. The CDR3 spans 15 residues. The DNA for the CDR3 is TGTGCCAGCAGTCCCCAGACAGGGGGCGACTATGGCTACGCCTTC. Translation: CASSPQTGGDYGYAF.

This clonotype was counted only a few times. A much bigger clone sits one base away, suggesting this may be a read error. The chain combines TRBV27 with TRBJ1-2, with TRBD1 matching over 7 bases. The CDR3 runs to 12 residues. From germline, CDR1 is MNHEY and CDR2 SMNVEV (reference sequence). The CDR3 nucleotides read TGTGTCACCAAGGGACAGCTCTATGGCTACACCTTC. Protein sequence: CVTKGQLYGYTF.

As to this clonotype: The junction differs from germline at one of its ends, possibly a read error. The chain uses TRBV19 and TRBJ1-5, with 7 bases lining up with TRBD1. CDR3 length: 14 amino acids. The V gene's germline CDR1 is LNHDA and CDR2 SQIVND (reference sequence). CDR3 sequence (DNA): TGTGCCAGTAGCGGGACAGCGAAAAATCAGCCCCTGCATTTT. Protein product: CASSGTAKNQPLHF.

Only a few counts were recorded for this clonotype. V is TRBV19 and J is TRBJ2-7; D perhaps matches TRBD2 (6 bases). The CDR3 is made up of 13 amino acids. Germline V gene data show CDR1 as LNHDA and CDR2 as SQIVND (reference sequence). V was clipped by 5 bases and J by 6 bases, with 14 bases between them. CDR3 in DNA: TGTGCCAGTAGTCCGGAAGGAGGGGTCGAGCAGTACTTC. It codes for CASSPEGGVEQYF.

This clonotype occurred a few times. The rearrangement uses TRBV4-3 and TRBJ2-5; 9 bases map to TRBD1. This CDR3 spans 20 amino acids. The germline gives CDR1 LGHNA, CDR2 YSLEER. V gave up 2 bases and J gave up 1 base; unmatched junction bases: 17. The DNA of the CDR3 is TGCGCCAGCAGCCAAACCAAGTACGGGACAGGGATGATACCCCAAGAGACCCAGTACTTC. Encoded protein: CASSQTKYGTGMIPQETQYF.

This clonotype was detected ten times or more. The chain uses TRBV18 and TRBJ2-3, with D unclear. The CDR3 is 16 residues long. Germline loops: CDR1 KGHSH, CDR2 LQKENI. Trimming left V 3 bases short and J 0 bases short, with 13 bases between. CDR3 protein: CASSPETVFSTDTQYF. For the CDR3, the DNA is TGTGCCAGCTCACCTGAAACGGTATTTAGCACAGATACGCAGTATTTT.